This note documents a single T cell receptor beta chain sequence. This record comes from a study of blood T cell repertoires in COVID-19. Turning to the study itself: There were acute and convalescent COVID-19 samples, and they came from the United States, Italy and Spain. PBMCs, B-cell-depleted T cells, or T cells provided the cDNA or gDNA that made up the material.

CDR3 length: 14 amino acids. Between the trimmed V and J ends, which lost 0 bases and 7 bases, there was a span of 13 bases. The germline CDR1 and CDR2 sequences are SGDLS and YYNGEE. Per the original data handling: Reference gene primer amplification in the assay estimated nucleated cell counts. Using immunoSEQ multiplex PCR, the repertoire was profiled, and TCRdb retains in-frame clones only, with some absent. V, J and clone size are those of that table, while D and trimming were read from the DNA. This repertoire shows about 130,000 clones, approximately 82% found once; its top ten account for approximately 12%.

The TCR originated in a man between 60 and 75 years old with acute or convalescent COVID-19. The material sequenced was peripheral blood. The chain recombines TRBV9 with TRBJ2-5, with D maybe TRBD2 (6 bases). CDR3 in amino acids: CASSVDSGDVTQYF. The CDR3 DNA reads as TGTGCCAGCAGCGTAGATTCGGGAGACGTGACCCAGTACTTC.